A selection of T cell receptor beta chains follows, all from one sample in a study of T cell responses to AZD1222 COVID-19 vaccine. Only in-frame clones appear in the TCRdb table, and some are missing; sequencing was by immunoSEQ multiplex PCR. The sample lists roughly 84,000 clones, around 88% seen once, with approximately 10% in the top ten. Sequenced material: peripheral blood, taken 28 days after the second AZD1222 dose. These receptors all stem from an adult who received the AZD1222 COVID-19 vaccine. Each CDR3 is given with its conserved first and last residue. The D gene is left open where the match is weak. For some rows the clone size is stated as once, few or many, or as a class when expanded; others skip it.

TRBJ2-3,TRBD2,TRBV10-2,.,CASSESPTSGGSTQYF,TGCGCCAGCAGTGAGTCTCCGACTAGCGGGGGGAGTACGCAGTATTTT
TRBJ1-2,TRBD1,TRBV30,.,CAWSVGRRGQGGYTF,TGTGCCTGGAGTGTAGGTCGCAGGGGGCAAGGAGGCTACACCTTC
TRBJ2-5,.,TRBV24-1,.,CATSGSRVSVEETQYF,TGTGCCACCAGTGGGAGCAGAGTATCGGTTGAGGAGACCCAGTACTTC
TRBJ1-2,.,TRBV7-3,.,CASSLWQGSNYGYTF,TGTGCCAGCAGCTTATGGCAGGGCTCTAACTATGGCTACACCTTC
TRBJ1-5,.,TRBV19,.,CASSIAVVGRPPPQHF,TGTGCCAGTAGTATAGCGGTGGTAGGACGGCCACCCCCCCAGCATTTT
TRBJ2-7,.,TRBV29-1,.,CSVEAGPYEQYF,TGCAGCGTTGAAGCTGGACCGTACGAGCAGTACTTC
TRBJ1-1,TRBD1,TRBV5-1,.,CASSPGQEYTEAFF,TGCGCCAGCAGCCCAGGACAGGAGTACACTGAAGCTTTCTTT
TRBJ1-6,.,TRBV13,.,CASSGLQGGSPLHF,TGTGCCAGCAGCGGACTACAGGGAGGATCACCCCTCCACTTT
TRBJ1-5,.,TRBV20-1,few,CSASEGRINQPQHF,TGCAGTGCTAGTGAGGGGAGGATCAATCAGCCCCAGCATTTT
TRBJ2-2,.,TRBV27,.,CASSLSRGGELFF,TGTGCCAGCAGTTTAAGTCGGGGCGGGGAGCTGTTTTTT
TRBJ2-1,TRBD2,TRBV6-6,.,CASSQTSGGSGSYNEQFF,TGTGCCAGCAGTCAAACTAGCGGGGGCTCAGGGTCCTACAATGAGCAGTTCTTC
TRBJ2-7,.,TRBV14,.,CASSYRQEITLLDHEQYF,TGTGCCAGCAGCTACCGACAGGAGATCACCCTCTTAGACCACGAGCAGTACTTC
TRBJ2-3,.,TRBV5-1,.,CASSGGTYTDTQYF,TGCGCCAGCAGCGGCGGAACCTACACAGATACGCAGTATTTT
TRBJ1-3,.,TRBV7-2,.,CASSPVVPSGNTIYF,TGTGCCAGCAGCCCAGTTGTGCCCTCTGGAAACACCATATATTTT
TRBJ2-7,TRBD2,TRBV15,.,CATSGISGETGEQYF,TGTGCCACCAGCGGAATTAGCGGGGAAACCGGCGAGCAGTACTTC
TRBJ1-3,.,TRBV11-2,.,CASSRQRGNTIYF,TGTGCCAGCAGCCGACAGCGTGGAAACACCATATATTTT
TRBJ1-4,TRBD1,TRBV24-1,.,CATSDPGQNEKLFF,TGTGCCACCAGTGACCCGGGACAGAATGAAAAACTGTTTTTT
TRBJ1-5,.,TRBV4-3,.,CASSQDGSNQPQHF,TGCGCCAGCAGCCAAGATGGCAGCAATCAGCCCCAGCATTTT
TRBJ1-4,.,TRBV7-8,once,CASSLERGEKLFF,TGTGCCAGCAGCTTAGAACGGGGGGAAAAACTGTTTTTT
TRBJ1-1,.,TRBV5-4,once,CASSRRFSGMNTEAFF,TGTGCCAGCAGCCGACGTTTCTCGGGGATGAACACTGAAGCTTTCTTT
TRBJ1-2,.,TRBV5-1,once,CASSLGAGSGGYTF,TGCGCCAGCAGCTTGGGGGCAGGCTCTGGAGGCTACACCTTC
TRBJ2-5,.,TRBV11-2,.,CASSTNSETQYF,TGTGCCAGCAGCACAAATTCGGAGACCCAGTACTTC
TRBJ1-2,TRBD1,TRBV6-5,.,CASGQGGANYGYTF,TGTGCCAGCGGACAGGGAGGAGCTAACTATGGCTACACCTTC
TRBJ2-7,TRBD1,TRBV27,.,CASSRTGSYEQYF,TGTGCCAGCAGCCGGACAGGCTCCTACGAGCAGTACTTC
TRBJ2-1,.,TRBV29-1,.,CSVEGSYNEQFF,TGCAGCGTAGAAGGCTCCTACAATGAGCAGTTCTTC
TRBJ1-4,TRBD1,TRBV28,.,CASSLWGQGEYDEKLFF,TGTGCCAGCAGTTTGTGGGGACAGGGGGAGTATGATGAAAAACTGTTTTTT
TRBJ1-5,TRBD1,TRBV5-1,.,CASSLQGASNQPQHF,TGCGCCAGCAGCTTGCAGGGGGCGAGCAATCAGCCCCAGCATTTT
TRBJ2-7,.,TRBV5-1,.,CASGDTSYEQYF,TGCGCCAGCGGGGACACGTCCTACGAGCAGTACTTC
TRBJ2-1,.,TRBV2,.,CASSEMAVGNEQFF,TGTGCCAGCAGTGAAATGGCCGTTGGCAATGAGCAGTTCTTC
TRBJ2-2,.,TRBV10-3,.,CAISEENTGELFF,TGTGCCATCAGTGAGGAAAACACCGGGGAGCTGTTTTTT
TRBJ1-1,.,TRBV24-1,.,CATGSGGGTEAFF,TGTGCCACGGGATCGGGGGGCGGCACTGAAGCTTTCTTT
TRBJ1-1,.,TRBV9,.,CASSSGGNTEAFF,TGTGCCAGCAGCTCCGGGGGGAACACTGAAGCTTTCTTT
TRBJ2-1,TRBD1,TRBV7-9,once,CASSLLSGGGEQFF,TGTGCCAGCAGCTTATTGTCAGGGGGCGGTGAGCAGTTCTTC
TRBJ2-7,.,TRBV3-1/TRBV3-2,.,CASSPRTGPYEQYF,TGTGCCAGCAGCCCGCGGACGGGACCATACGAGCAGTACTTC
TRBJ2-1,.,TRBV23-1,once,CASGDRGSGGEQFF,TGCGCCAGCGGGGATAGAGGTTCGGGCGGTGAGCAGTTCTTC
TRBJ1-5,.,TRBV11-2,.,CASSLGGDKRNQPQHF,TGTGCCAGCAGCTTAGGGGGAGACAAACGGAATCAGCCCCAGCATTTT
TRBJ1-3,TRBD1,TRBV11-2,.,CASSMDRGSGNTIYF,TGTGCCAGCAGCATGGACAGGGGCTCTGGAAACACCATATATTTT